This entry lists 29 T cell receptor beta chains sequenced from one sample in a study of regulatory T cells in long-lasting Graves disease. Arm-PCR of CDR3 regions with iRepertoire HTBI primers generated TCR beta libraries. TCRdb re-derived calls from the multiplex PCR reads in MiXCR, one entry per CDR3 protein. The sample includes over 500,000 distinct CDR3 sequences, roughly a sixth of them seen just once. Time point denoted: newly diagnosed GD, antithyroid drugs for less than 3 months. The TCR library was made from RNA extracted from PBMCs. These records were also assigned to another study, of T cells in Graves' hyperthyroidism and ophthalmopathy.

Specimen: peripheral blood mononuclear cells (PBMCs), collected at new diagnosis, from a patient treated with antithyroid drugs. These receptor sequences come from a man between 18 and 29 years old with Graves disease.

On this clonotype: At one end, the junction sequence differs from germline, possibly due to a read error. This rearrangement joins TRBV15 to TRBJ1-1; D gene unclear. Germline CDR1 is LNHNV and CDR2 is YYDKDF (reference sequence). This CDR3 comprises 14 residues. This chain's CDR3 is CATSSLLEGTEAFF. The CDR3 nucleotides read TGTGCCACCAGCAGTCTTTTAGAGGGCACTGAGGCTTTCTTT.

This chain uses TRBV20-1 with TRBJ2-1, with 13 bases lining up with TRBD2. J lost 2 bases, V lost 0 bases, and 7 bases had no gene match. CDR1 and CDR2 (germline): DFQATT, SNEGSKA (reference sequence). The CDR3 length is 18 residues. CDR3 bases: TGCAGTGCTAGAGACGGACTAGCGGGAGCCATTGCCTACAATGAGCAGTTCTTC. Translation gives CSARDGLAGAIAYNEQFF.

This clonotype was counted at least ten times. The chain recombines TRBV7-2 with TRBJ2-7, with 13 bases that match TRBD2. Germline CDR1 reads SGHTA; CDR2 reads FQGNSA. Germline trimming cut 4 bases from V and 4 bases from J; bases unmatched to any gene: 4. This CDR3 spans 15 amino acids. Here the CDR3 reads CASSSRTSGGYEQYF. Here the CDR3 DNA reads TGTGCCAGCAGCTCGAGGACTAGCGGGGGATACGAGCAGTACTTC.

This clonotype was observed many times. The chain carries TRBV9 and TRBJ2-7; possibly TRBD1 for D (5 bases). V was cut by 4 bases and J by 0 bases, with 17 bases left in between. Germline assignment: CDR1 SGDLS and CDR2 YYNGEE. The CDR3 is 16 residues long. The CDR3 protein is CASSPSGAHDSYEQYF. CDR3 DNA: TGTGCCAGCAGCCCCAGTGGGGCCCACGACTCCTACGAGCAGTACTTC.

A few counts support this clonotype. The J gene is TRBJ2-7, the V gene TRBV27; possibly TRBD2 for D (5 bases). Trimming shortened V by 7 bases and J by 0 bases, and 22 bases separated the two germline ends. The CDR3 runs to 17 residues. Looked up from germline, CDR1 is MNHEY and CDR2 is SMNVEV (reference sequence). The CDR3, as DNA: TGTGCCAGCACCGCCTTGATCGGGGTATCCACCTCCTACGAGCAGTACTTC. This gives the protein CASTALIGVSTSYEQYF.

V gene TRBV13 combines with J gene TRBJ1-4; the D gene is possibly TRBD1 (6 bases). The germline V and J ends were trimmed by 6 bases and 8 bases, with 16 bases remaining between them. Germline CDR1 PRHDT, CDR2 FYEKMQ (reference sequence). This CDR3 is 14 amino acids long. For the CDR3, the DNA is TGTGCCAGCAGAAAAGGCGGACAGCGCGAAAAACTGTTTTTT. This translates into CASRKGGQREKLFF.

In its sample, this clonotype was seen many times. This rearrangement joins TRBV6-5 to TRBJ2-7; D not resolved. Germline loops: CDR1 MNHEY, CDR2 SVGAGI. This CDR3 comprises 15 residues. Trimming cost V 0 bases and J 3 bases, with 12 bases left between them. The CDR3 is CASSYSSGLNYEQYF. DNA of the CDR3: TGTGCCAGCAGTTACTCGTCAGGCTTGAACTACGAGCAGTACTTC.

Worth noting for this clonotype: An end of the junction differs from the germline gene, which may be a read error. The V gene is TRBV7-9, the J gene TRBJ2-7; 12 bases are shared with TRBD2. Germline V lookup: CDR1 SEHNR, CDR2 FQNEAQ (reference sequence). The length of the CDR3 is 18 residues. Here the CDR3 reads CASSPGASGRAGSYERYF. The CDR3 region has the DNA TGTGCCAGCAGCCCCGGGGCTAGCGGGAGGGCCGGTTCGTACGAGCGGTACTTC.

The chain combines TRBV2 with TRBJ1-2; 8 nucleotides match TRBD1. The CDR3 covers 14 residues. CDR1 is SNHLY, CDR2 FYNNEI, per germline. V lost 8 bases and J lost 4; bases outside the gene matches: 9. This CDR3 is CASLTRDRSYGYTF. CDR3 bases: TGTGCCAGCCTTACCCGGGACAGGTCCTATGGCTACACCTTC.

This clonotype was recorded a few times. The chain joins TRBV5-6 to TRBJ2-5; perhaps TRBD2 as D (6 bases). Trimming removed 0 bases from V and 2 bases from J, with 14 bases in between. The length of the CDR3 is 16 residues. Per the germline V gene, CDR1 is SGHDT and CDR2 is YYEEEE. Here the CDR3 reads CASSLGFVGGQETQYF. The CDR3 coding sequence is TGTGCCAGCAGCTTGGGTTTCGTGGGGGGACAAGAGACCCAGTACTTC.

This clonotype appeared many times. The V call is TRBV27, the J call TRBJ2-7; possibly TRBD1 or TRBD2 for D (6 bases each). The CDR3 has 15 amino acids. Germline V gives CDR1 MNHEY, CDR2 SMNVEV (reference sequence). The ends were cut back, 7 bases at V and 4 bases at J, with 20 bases in the middle. CDR3 sequence: CASTDTGNAGYEQYF. CDR3 in DNA: TGTGCCAGCACCGATACAGGGAATGCGGGGTACGAGCAGTACTTC.

This clonotype has a count of ten or more. For the CDR3, the DNA is TGTGCCAGCAGCTTAGACGGGGCATCCTACAATGAGCAGTTCTTC. Translating it yields CASSLDGASYNEQFF. V usage is TRBV7-9 and J usage is TRBJ2-1, with D perhaps matching TRBD1 or TRBD2 (5 bases each). The V and J ends lost 1 base and 1 base respectively, with 8 bases between them. CDR1 is SEHNR, CDR2 FQNEAQ, per germline (reference sequence). The CDR3 contains 15 residues.

This clonotype was seen many times. The chain has TRBV6-2 or TRBV6-3 and TRBJ2-7, with 8 bases that match TRBD2. V gave up 1 base and J gave up 0 bases; unmatched junction bases: 8. This CDR3 comprises 17 residues. CDR1 and CDR2 from the germline V gene are MNHEY and SVGEGT. DNA for the CDR3: TGTGCCAGCAGTTACTGGAATGTAGCGGGGATCTCCTACGAGCAGTACTTC. Translating it yields CASSYWNVAGISYEQYF.

The V gene is TRBV19, the J gene TRBJ1-1; TRBD1 might be the D (6 bases). Trimming took off 5 bases at V and 0 bases at J, with 13 bases between the two ends. The V gene's germline CDR1 is LNHDA and CDR2 SQIVND (reference sequence). The CDR3 length is 15 residues. The CDR3 sequence is CASSLQGQLNTEAFF. The CDR3 region has the DNA TGTGCCAGTAGTCTCCAAGGACAGCTGAACACTGAAGCTTTCTTT.

The rearrangement links TRBV7-6 to TRBJ2-7; no clear D. The V end lost 5 bases, the J end lost 3 bases, and 14 bases lay between the germline ends. The germline V gene encodes CDR1 SGHVS and CDR2 FNYEAQ. The CDR3 sequence is 14 residues long. The CDR3 sequence: CASSPHGQDYEQYF. The CDR3 DNA is TGTGCCAGCAGCCCCCACGGGCAAGACTACGAGCAGTACTTC. Complete variable domain (other parts from reference TRBV7-6 and TRBJ2-7): GAGVSQSPRYKVTKRGQDVALRCDPISGHVSLYWYRQALGQGPEFLTYFNYEAQQDKSGLPNDRFSAERPEGSISTLTIQRTEQRDSAMYRCASSPHGQDYEQYFGPGTRLTVT.

The chain has TRBV9 and TRBJ2-7; no firm D call. V gave up 0 bases and J gave up 3 bases, with 7 bases separating them. The length of the CDR3 is 13 residues. Germline CDR1 and CDR2: SGDLS and YYNGEE. CDR3 loop: CASSVADGYEQYF. The CDR3 nucleotides read TGTGCCAGCAGCGTAGCGGACGGCTACGAGCAGTACTTC. Together with reference TRBV9 and TRBJ2-7, the CDR3 gives the full variable domain: DSGVTQTPKHLITATGQRVTLRCSPRSGDLSVYWYQQSLDQGLQFLIQYYNGEERAKGNILERFSAQQFPDLHSELNLSSLELGDSALYFCASSVADGYEQYFGPGTRLTVT.

This clonotype has a handful of counts. The rearrangement uses TRBV24-1 and TRBJ2-7, with TRBD2 identical over 8 bases. Germline V gene lookup returns CDR1 KGHDR and CDR2 SFDVKD. The junction had 4 bases not matched to a gene; V was cut back by 4 bases and J by 6 bases. This CDR3 is built from 13 residues. The CDR3 region is CATSETGGSEQYF. The CDR3 bases are TGTGCCACCAGTGAAACGGGGGGGTCCGAGCAGTACTTC.

Note on this clonotype: This may stem from a read error, because a much larger clone lies one nucleotide away. This chain connects TRBV3-1 to TRBJ2-3, with D uncertain. This CDR3 has 13 amino acids. CDR1 is LGHDT and CDR2 is YNNKEL in the germline V gene (reference sequence). The CDR3 region has the DNA TGTGCCACCAGCCAAGAACCCCCCGCCGGGCAGTATTTT. Protein product: CATSQEPPAGQYF.

In its sample, this clonotype was seen a few times. The chain carries TRBV6-2 or TRBV6-3 and TRBJ1-6; 10 bases fit TRBD1. With V trimmed by 6 bases and J by 10 bases, 3 bases remained unmatched. Per germline, CDR1 MNHEY and CDR2 SVGEGT. The CDR3 is made up of 13 amino acids. CDR3 in amino acids: CASRTGGGSPLHF. In DNA, the CDR3 is TGTGCCAGCAGGACAGGGGGCGGATCACCCCTCCACTTT.

This clonotype has a count of ten or more. The rearrangement uses TRBV3-1 and TRBJ1-1; D possibly corresponds to TRBD1 (5 bases). The CDR3 runs to 16 residues. Germline-derived CDR1 and CDR2 are LGHDT and YNNKEL (reference sequence). Trimming removed 0 bases from V and 7 bases from J, with 18 bases in between. The chain's CDR3 is CASSQDRQGAAREAFF. The CDR3 DNA is TGTGCCAGCAGCCAAGACCGACAAGGGGCCGCTCGTGAAGCTTTCTTT.

This clonotype was seen more than once but under ten times. The chain couples TRBV5-1 to TRBJ2-4; tentatively, D is TRBD1 (7 bases). The germline V gene encodes CDR1 SGHRS and CDR2 YFSETQ. V lost 3 bases and J 6 bases, leaving 13 bases between the germline ends. The CDR3 sequence is 14 residues long. As DNA, the CDR3 is TGCGCCAGCAGCTACGGGGGACAGCTAAACATTCAGTACTTC. Translating it yields CASSYGGQLNIQYF. The full variable domain, its missing parts supplied by reference TRBV5-1 and TRBJ2-4, is KAGVTQTPRYLIKTRGQQVTLSCSPISGHRSVSWYQQTPGQGLQFLFEYFSETQRNKGNFPGRFSGRQFSNSRSEMNVSTLELGDSALYLCASSYGGQLNIQYFGAGTRLSVL.

This clonotype has more than one count but fewer than ten. The CDR3 DNA reads TGCAGTGCTAGAGAGGGTCGCCTTGGGACTGCTGGGGCCAACGTCCTGACTTTC. As protein: CSAREGRLGTAGANVLTF. V gene TRBV20-1 combines with J gene TRBJ2-6; the D gene is possibly TRBD2 (6 bases). The CDR3 has 18 residues. Germline CDR1 and CDR2: DFQATT and SNEGSKA (reference sequence). V was cut by 0 bases and J by 2 bases, with 17 bases left in between.

V gene TRBV11-3 combines with J gene TRBJ1-5; D uncertain. V was pared by 7 bases and J by 6 bases, with 13 bases between. In germline, CDR1 is SGHNT, CDR2 YENEEA. The CDR3 covers 13 residues. CDR3 sequence (DNA): TGTGCCAGCACCACTTACGGTGGTCAGCCCCAGCATTTT. Protein: CASTTYGGQPQHF.

This clonotype was detected ten times or more. The V gene is TRBV9, the J gene TRBJ1-5, with TRBD1 matching 8 bases. V lost 3 bases and J lost 6; bases outside the gene matches: 8. CDR3 length: 15 residues. Germline CDR1 reads SGDLS; CDR2 reads YYNGEE. CDR3 DNA: TGTGCCAGCAGCGGGACAGGGAGGGTCGGTCAGCCCCAGCATTTT. Protein product: CASSGTGRVGQPQHF.

The table lists this clonotype with many counts. The rearrangement joins TRBV3-1 to TRBJ1-5; 12 bases agree with TRBD1. Germline loops: CDR1 LGHDT, CDR2 YNNKEL (reference sequence). The CDR3 totals 16 residues. Losses at the gene ends were 3 bases for V and 5 bases for J; bases not matched to a gene: 5. The CDR3 is CASSQAGTGGDQPQHF. CDR3 coding DNA: TGTGCCAGCAGCCAGGCCGGGACAGGGGGCGATCAGCCCCAGCATTTT.

The CDR3 sequence is CASSLTRLAGITGELFF. Here the CDR3 DNA reads TGTGCCAGCAGCTTAACCCGACTAGCGGGAATCACCGGGGAGCTGTTTTTT. The V and J genes are TRBV11-2 and TRBJ2-2; 11 bases align to TRBD2. The CDR3 length is 17 residues. The V gene end was trimmed by 2 bases and the J gene end by 4 bases; junction bases not matched to a gene: 6. Germline V lookup: CDR1 SGHAT, CDR2 FQNNGV. Using reference TRBV11-2 and TRBJ2-2 for the parts outside the CDR3, the full variable domain is EAGVAQSPRYKIIEKRQSVAFWCNPISGHATLYWYQQILGQGPKLLIQFQNNGVVDDSQLPKDRFSAERLKGVDSTLKIQPAKLEDSAVYLCASSLTRLAGITGELFFGEGSRLTVL.

The table lists this clonotype with a few counts. The V call is TRBV29-1, the J call TRBJ2-7; possibly TRBD2 for D (6 bases). The germline gives CDR1 SQVTM, CDR2 ANQGSEA. The CDR3 is made up of 17 amino acids. Trimming cost V 0 bases and J 5 bases, with 23 bases left between them. The CDR3 DNA sequence: TGCAGCGTTGAAGAAAGTTTAGCGGACGAAACCCTAGACGAGCAGTACTTC. This encodes CSVEESLADETLDEQYF.

This clonotype has at least ten counts. The chain links TRBV20-1 to TRBJ2-1, with 10 bases lining up with TRBD2. J was trimmed by 2 bases and V by 6 bases; bases with no gene match: 4. The CDR3 is 14 residues long. The V gene's germline CDR1 is DFQATT and CDR2 SNEGSKA (reference sequence). The CDR3 DNA reads as TGCAGTGCCCTACTAGCGGGACCCTACAATGAGCAGTTCTTC. Its protein product is CSALLAGPYNEQFF.

This clonotype was seen a handful of times. V usage is TRBV2 and J usage is TRBJ1-4; D not resolved. V was clipped by 3 bases and J by 6 bases, with 14 bases between them. CDR3 length: 15 residues. Per germline, CDR1 SNHLY and CDR2 FYNNEI. The CDR3 nucleotides read TGTGCCAGCAGTGATATACGAAAGTCCTATGAAAAACTGTTTTTT. It yields the protein CASSDIRKSYEKLFF.